Listed here are 8 T cell receptor beta chains from one sample, sequenced in a study of OX40 agonist ivuxolimab in advanced cancers. The table came from immunoSEQ multiplex PCR; TCRdb's copy has only in-frame clones and leaves some out. The sample includes some 66,000 clones, more than 75% of them seen just once. Sequencing used CD4+ or CD8+ T cells sorted from blood, obtained in a trial of the OX40 agonist ivuxolimab. These receptors were obtained from an adult with an advanced solid tumor such as melanoma, head and neck, liver or kidney cancer.

This clone has a single count. The V call is TRBV7-2, the J call TRBJ2-7; 9 positions agree with TRBD1. Germline CDR1 is SGHTA and CDR2 is FQGNSA. Losses at the gene ends were 5 bases for V and 5 bases for J; bases not matched to a gene: 7. The CDR3 consists of 14 residues. CDR3 in DNA: TGTGCCAGCAGCATAGGGACAGGGCGCAACGAGCAGTACTTC. It yields the protein CASSIGTGRNEQYF.

The chain couples TRBV5-1 to TRBJ2-3; 14 bases line up with TRBD2. The CDR3 extends over 18 amino acids. V gave up 4 bases and J gave up 3 bases; unmatched junction bases: 10. Germline CDR1 is SGHRS and CDR2 is YFSETQ. The CDR3 nucleotides read TGCGCCAGCAGCGACACGGGACTAGCGGGGGCTGGGACAGATACGCAGTATTTT. Translated, it gives CASSDTGLAGAGTDTQYF.

The chain employs TRBV10-1 and TRBJ2-1; 13 positions agree with TRBD2. This CDR3 is built from 20 residues. The germline V gene has CDR1 WNHNN and CDR2 SYGVQD (reference sequence). V shed 6 bases and J 0 bases; nucleotides not matched to a gene: 14. The DNA of the CDR3 is TGCGCCAGCAGCGGGAGACTAGCGGGGGGACCCTTTACCTCCTACAATGAGCAGTTCTTC. Translation gives CASSGRLAGGPFTSYNEQFF.

DNA for the CDR3: TGTGCCAGCAGCCCCGAGAGGTCAGGAAACGAAAAACTGTTTTTT. As protein: CASSPERSGNEKLFF. The V gene is TRBV5-8, the J gene TRBJ1-4; D unclear. V lost 4 bases to trimming and J lost 8 bases, with 18 bases between them. The CDR3 runs to 15 residues. Looked up from germline, CDR1 is SGHTS and CDR2 is YDEGEE.

This chain links TRBV7-3 with TRBJ1-1; D gene uncertain. CDR1 SGHTA and CDR2 FQGTGA come from the germline V gene. This CDR3 is built from 13 residues. Deletions cut 2 bases from V and 1 base from J, with 5 bases between. The CDR3, as DNA: TGTGCCAGCAGCTTAGACAAGAACACTGAAGCTTTCTTT. This gives the protein CASSLDKNTEAFF. The complete variable domain, with remaining parts taken from reference TRBV7-3 and TRBJ1-1, reads GAGVSQTPSNKVTEKGKYVELRCDPISGHTALYWYRQSLGQGPEFLIYFQGTGAADDSGLPNDRFFAVRPEGSVSTLKIQRTERGDSAVYLCASSLDKNTEAFFGQGTRLTVV.

The gene calls are TRBV6-6 and TRBJ1-2; D possibly corresponds to TRBD1 (6 bases). The CDR3 sequence is 15 residues long. The V end lost 3 bases, the J end lost 1 base, and 12 bases lay between the germline ends. CDR1 MNHNY and CDR2 SVGAGI come from the germline V gene (reference sequence). CDR3 DNA: TGTGCCAGCAGTTATGGGCAGGGGCTTAACTATGGCTACACCTTC. Residues: CASSYGQGLNYGYTF.

This chain connects TRBV6-1 to TRBJ1-6, with D tentatively TRBD1 (5 bases). CDR1 and CDR2 from the germline V gene are MNHNS and SASEGT. This CDR3 comprises 14 residues. V was trimmed by 4 bases and J by 4 bases, leaving 8 bases between them. For the CDR3, the DNA is TGTGCCAGCAGTGCAGGGCCGTATAATTCACCCCTCCACTTT. Translated: CASSAGPYNSPLHF.

The chain links TRBV6-1 to TRBJ1-5, with D possibly being TRBD1 (5 bases). CDR3 length: 15 amino acids. V dropped 3 bases and J dropped 4 bases, with 13 bases sitting between them. The germline V gene has CDR1 MNHNS and CDR2 SASEGT. CDR3 nucleotide sequence: TGTGCCAGCAGTGAGGGGGGTTCTGGGAATCAGCCCCAGCATTTT. This translates into CASSEGGSGNQPQHF.